One sample yielded the 9 T cell receptor beta chains listed below, sequenced in a study of blood T cells in healthy people across ages. A second PCR, run for about 7 to 11 cycles, used a sample-barcoded 5' primer plus a J-beta primer mix. TCRdb recomputed calls from the 5' RACE reads with MiXCR, one row per CDR3 protein. This table holds 800,000 to 950,000 distinct CDR3 sequences, about 48% found once. Specimen: blood. The receptors were gathered from a young man in good health.

The gene calls are TRBV12-3 or TRBV12-4 and TRBJ1-2; D is undetermined. V was clipped by 5 bases and J by 5 bases, with 9 bases between them. The CDR3 has 12 amino acids. The CDR3 nucleotides read TGTGCCAGCAGTCTCCATGAGTATGGCTACACCTTC. This codes for CASSLHEYGYTF.

The rearrangement uses TRBV30 and TRBJ1-4, with 9 bases matching TRBD1. This CDR3 has 15 residues. With V trimmed by 3 bases and J by 11 bases, 13 bases remained unmatched. Per the germline V gene, CDR1 is GTSNPN and CDR2 is SVGIG (reference sequence). The CDR3 loop reads CAWSRPGQGEDKLFF. The CDR3 DNA is TGTGCCTGGAGCCGACCGGGACAGGGTGAAGATAAACTGTTTTTT.

This clonotype was detected a few times. This chain uses TRBV20-1 with TRBJ2-5; D possibly corresponds to TRBD1 (5 bases). The CDR3 has 13 amino acids. Trimming removed 5 bases from V and 5 bases from J, with 15 bases in between. Germline loops: CDR1 DFQATT, CDR2 SNEGSKA (reference sequence). The CDR3 DNA is TGCAGTGCTCCCGCTTCAGGGATGGAGACCCAGTACTTC. It yields the protein CSAPASGMETQYF.

The chain uses TRBV6-6 and TRBJ2-5; D unresolved. Trimming shortened V by 0 bases and J by 5 bases, and 4 bases separated the two germline ends. CDR3 size: 12 residues. Germline CDR1 MNHNY, CDR2 SVGAGI (reference sequence). CDR3 nucleotides: TGTGCCAGCAGTTACTCTTTTGAGACCCAGTACTTC. As protein: CASSYSFETQYF.

V usage is TRBV20-1 and J usage is TRBJ1-6; possibly TRBD1 for D (6 bases). In germline, CDR1 is DFQATT, CDR2 SNEGSKA (reference sequence). V was trimmed by 5 bases and J by 6 bases, leaving 17 bases between them. This CDR3 has 15 residues. The CDR3 sequence: CSAPAPGHANSPLHF. The CDR3 DNA sequence: TGCAGTGCTCCTGCACCGGGACACGCTAATTCACCCCTCCACTTT.

This chain links TRBV7-3 with TRBJ2-5, with D maybe TRBD1 (6 bases). V lost 5 bases, J lost 11 bases, and 21 bases lay in between. Germline values: CDR1 SGHTA, CDR2 FQGTGA. The CDR3 consists of 14 residues. The CDR3 protein is CASSPQYRDNEQYF. CDR3 bases: TGTGCCAGCAGCCCACAATACAGGGACAATGAGCAGTACTTC.

The chain couples TRBV27 to TRBJ2-7; D possibly uses TRBD1 or TRBD2 (5 bases each). This CDR3 comprises 12 residues. Looked up from germline, CDR1 is MNHEY and CDR2 is SMNVEV (reference sequence). V was shortened by 3 bases and J by 6 bases, with 9 bases between the two germline ends. The CDR3 nucleotides are TGTGCCAGCAGTTTTAACGGGGCCGAGCAGTACTTC. It translates to CASSFNGAEQYF.

This chain uses TRBV6-5 with TRBJ2-2; D not resolved. The V gene's germline CDR1 is MNHEY and CDR2 SVGAGI. This CDR3 spans 13 amino acids. Deletions cut 5 bases from V and 3 bases from J, with 7 bases between. The CDR3 DNA reads TGTGCCAGCAGTACCGATTACACCGGGGAGCTGTTTTTT. Translating it yields CASSTDYTGELFF.

In its sample, this clonotype was seen once. J is TRBJ2-1 and V is TRBV9; possible D gene TRBD1, 6 bases. This CDR3 spans 16 amino acids. V was trimmed by 0 bases and J by 1 base, leaving 11 bases between them. Germline V lookup: CDR1 SGDLS, CDR2 YYNGEE. CDR3 in amino acids: CASSVAGQPSYNEQFF. CDR3 in DNA: TGTGCCAGCAGCGTAGCCGGACAGCCTTCCTACAATGAGCAGTTCTTC.